The 13 T cell receptor beta chains below all came from one sample that was sequenced in a study of cytomegalovirus exposure and HLA in healthy donors. PCR involved 60 Vbeta and 13 Jbeta primers. Assay: immunoSEQ multiplex PCR; the TCRdb copy retains only in-frame clones and omits some. The sample contains fewer than 250,000 clones, roughly 75% of which appear only once. Sample: PBMCs. The source is a man younger than 40 in good health and CMV-seropositive.

The chain has TRBV2 and TRBJ1-5; no clear D. CDR1 and CDR2 (germline): SNHLY, FYNNEI. This CDR3 is 13 amino acids long. The V end was cut by 5 bases, the J end by 11 bases, with 16 bases between. The CDR3 sequence: CASSQSDDGSQHF. The CDR3, as DNA: TGTGCCAGCAGTCAGAGCGATGATGGGTCCCAGCATTTT.

The rearrangement uses TRBV6-1 and TRBJ2-2, with TRBD1 matching 9 bases. CDR3 size: 15 residues. J gave up 1 base and V 10 bases, and 7 bases lay outside the gene matches. Germline CDR1 is MNHNS and CDR2 is SASEGT. The CDR3 loop reads CATPTGGLNTGELFF. The CDR3 bases are TGTGCCACCCCAACAGGGGGCCTGAACACCGGGGAGCTGTTTTTT.

The sample holds a few counts of this clone. The V and J genes are TRBV7-2 and TRBJ2-7, with D possibly TRBD2 on 6 matching bases. Per germline, CDR1 SGHTA and CDR2 FQGNSA. This CDR3 is built from 13 residues. V lost 1 base to trimming and J lost 6 bases, with 10 bases between them. The CDR3 region has the DNA TGTGCCAGCAGCTTAGGGGAGGTCTTCGAGCAGTACTTC. It codes for CASSLGEVFEQYF.

V usage is TRBV2 and J usage is TRBJ1-2; a possible D gene is TRBD1 (5 bases). Germline V gene sequence: CDR1 SNHLY, CDR2 FYNNEI. V lost 6 bases and J lost 4, with 9 bases in between. The CDR3 is 12 residues long. Here the CDR3 DNA reads TGTGCCAGCAGGGACGACAGCTATGGCTACACCTTC. This translates into CASRDDSYGYTF. Complete variable domain (other parts from reference TRBV2 and TRBJ1-2): EPEVTQTPSHQVTQMGQEVILRCVPISNHLYFYWYRQILGQKVEFLVSFYNNEISEKSEIFDDQFSVERPDGSNFTLKIRSTKLEDSAMYFCASRDDSYGYTFGSGTRLTVV.

This clone came up a few times. The V gene is TRBV7-2, the J gene TRBJ2-1; 9 bases line up with TRBD1. Trimming took 5 bases from V and 13 from J; bases not matched to a gene: 15. Germline values: CDR1 SGHTA, CDR2 FQGNSA. This CDR3 spans 15 amino acids. The DNA of the CDR3 is TGTGCCAGCAGCCGAGGTACCCACGACAGGGGGGAACAGTTCTTC. Translating it yields CASSRGTHDRGEQFF.

The chain carries TRBV10-3 and TRBJ2-2, with no clear D. CDR1 is ENHRY and CDR2 is SYGVKD in the germline V gene. V gave up 7 bases and J gave up 4 bases, with 4 bases separating them. There are 11 residues in the CDR3. This CDR3 is CAITSTGELFF. The CDR3 region has the DNA TGTGCCATCACTAGCACCGGGGAGCTGTTTTTT.

The rearrangement uses TRBV18 and TRBJ2-1; D is unresolved. There are 11 residues in the CDR3. The germline gives CDR1 KGHSH, CDR2 LQKENI. V lost 4 bases and J 5 bases, leaving 3 bases between the germline ends. CDR3 loop: CASSLDNEQFF. The CDR3 nucleotides are TGTGCCAGCTCACTCGACAATGAGCAGTTCTTC. Together with reference TRBV18 and TRBJ2-1, the CDR3 gives the full variable domain: NAGVMQNPRHLVRRRGQEARLRCSPMKGHSHVYWYRQLPEEGLKFMVYLQKENIIDESGMPKERFSAEFPKEGPSILRIQQVVRGDSAAYFCASSLDNEQFFGPGTRLTVL.

This clone was seen just once. The chain carries TRBV28 and TRBJ1-4; no firm D call. CDR1 and CDR2 from the germline V gene are MDHEN and SYDVKM. Between the trimmed V and J ends, which lost 4 bases and 7 bases, there was a span of 13 bases. CDR3 length equals 14 residues. Here the CDR3 reads CASSYHRETEKLFF. In DNA form, the CDR3 reads TGTGCCAGCAGTTACCATCGGGAGACTGAAAAACTGTTTTTT.

This rearrangement joins TRBV5-5 to TRBJ1-1; TRBD1 might be the D (6 bases). Germline V gives CDR1 SGHKS, CDR2 YYEKEE (reference sequence). V lost 0 bases and J 2 bases, leaving 8 bases between the germline ends. CDR3 length: 14 residues. The CDR3 DNA reads as TGTGCCAGCAGCTTGGAGGGGGTAAACACTGAAGCTTTCTTT. Translating it yields CASSLEGVNTEAFF.

The table lists this clone with a count of one. V usage is TRBV6-6 and J usage is TRBJ2-7; D not certain. The ends were cut back, 5 bases at V and 5 bases at J, with 7 bases in the middle. The CDR3 covers 11 residues. Germline CDR1 MNHNY, CDR2 SVGAGI (reference sequence). The CDR3 DNA is TGTGCCAGCAGTATGGCCCACGAGCAGTACTTC. Translating gives CASSMAHEQYF.

The V call is TRBV4-1, the J call TRBJ2-5; 9 nucleotides align to TRBD2. The J call may be mistaken, given a closer DNA end match to TRBJ2-7. The germline CDR1 and CDR2 sequences are MGHRA and YSYEKL. The CDR3 length is 16 residues. CDR3 coding DNA: TGCGCCAGCAGCCAAGTCGCGGGAGGGCCCGGCTACGAGCAGTACTTC. It translates to CASSQVAGGPGYEQYF.

This clone was seen more than once but under ten times. J is TRBJ2-5 and V is TRBV9; a weak D match, TRBD2 (6 bases). Trimming cost V 0 bases and J 5 bases, with 14 bases left between them. CDR3 length: 15 residues. Germline values: CDR1 SGDLS, CDR2 YYNGEE. The CDR3 sequence: CASSVVSGWRETQYF. CDR3 nucleotides: TGTGCCAGCAGCGTAGTTAGCGGTTGGAGGGAGACCCAGTACTTC.

The gene calls are TRBV19 and TRBJ2-1, with D possibly matching TRBD2 (7 bases). Germline V lookup: CDR1 LNHDA, CDR2 SQIVND (reference sequence). This CDR3 spans 17 amino acids. Trimming removed 4 bases at V and 5 bases at J, with 21 bases between. The CDR3 reads CASSTIGGGTTHNEQFF. CDR3 coding DNA: TGTGCCAGTAGTACGATTGGGGGCGGGACTACTCACAATGAGCAGTTCTTC.